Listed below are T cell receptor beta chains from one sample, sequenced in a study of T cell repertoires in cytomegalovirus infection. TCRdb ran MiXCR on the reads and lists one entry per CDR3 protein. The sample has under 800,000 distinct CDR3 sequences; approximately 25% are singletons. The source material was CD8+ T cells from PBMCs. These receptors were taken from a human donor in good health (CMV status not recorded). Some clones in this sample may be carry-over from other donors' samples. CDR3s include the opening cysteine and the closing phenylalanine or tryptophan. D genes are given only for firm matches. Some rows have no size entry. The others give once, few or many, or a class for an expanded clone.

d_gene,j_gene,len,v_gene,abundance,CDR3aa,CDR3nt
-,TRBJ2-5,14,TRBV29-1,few,CSVEDEEPEETQYF,TGCAGCGTTGAAGATGAGGAACCCGAAGAGACCCAGTACTTC
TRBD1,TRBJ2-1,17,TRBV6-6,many,CASSYLFSGQDNNEQFF,TGTGCCAGCAGTTACCTATTTTCGGGACAGGATAATAATGAGCAGTTCTTC
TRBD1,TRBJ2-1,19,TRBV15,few,CATSTSIFQGERGVDEQFF,TGTGCCACCAGCACTTCGATTTTCCAGGGGGAACGGGGAGTGGATGAGCAGTTCTTC
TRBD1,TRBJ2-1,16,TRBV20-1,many,CSASHTGTGNYNEQFF,TGCAGTGCTAGCCACACCGGGACAGGGAACTACAATGAGCAGTTCTTC
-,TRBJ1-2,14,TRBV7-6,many,CASSLAYGGHGYTF,TGTGCCAGCAGCTTAGCGTATGGGGGCCATGGCTACACCTTC
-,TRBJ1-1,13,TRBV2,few,CASRVGGRDEAFF,TGTGCCAGCAGAGTAGGGGGGAGGGATGAAGCTTTCTTT
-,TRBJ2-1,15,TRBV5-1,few,CASSLAGILNNEQFF,TGCGCCAGCAGCTTGGCAGGTATCCTTAACAATGAGCAGTTCTTC
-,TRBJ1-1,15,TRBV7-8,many,CASSLAIGGGTEAFF,TGTGCCAGCAGCTTAGCGATAGGGGGTGGTACTGAAGCTTTCTTT
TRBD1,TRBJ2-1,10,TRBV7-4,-,CASKGQEQFF,TGTGCCAGCAAGGGACAGGAGCAGTTCTTC
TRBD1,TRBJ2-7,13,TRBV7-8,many,CASSADRGAEQYF,TGTGCCAGCAGCGCGGACAGGGGGGCCGAGCAGTACTTC
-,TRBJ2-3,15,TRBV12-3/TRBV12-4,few,CASSRLGEDEDTQYF,TGTGCCAGCAGTCGATTAGGAGAGGATGAAGATACGCAGTATTTT
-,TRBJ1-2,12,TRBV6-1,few,CASSYGVHGYTF,TGTGCCAGCAGTTACGGGGTACATGGCTACACCTTC
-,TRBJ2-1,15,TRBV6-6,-,CASSDDASSYNEQFF,TGTGCCAGCAGTGACGACGCGAGCTCCTACAATGAGCAGTTCTTC
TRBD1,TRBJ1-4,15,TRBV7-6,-,CASNQGGAINEKLFF,TGTGCCAGCAACCAGGGGGGGGCCATTAATGAAAAACTGTTTTTT
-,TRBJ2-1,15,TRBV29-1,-,CSVEQTVGSTNEQFF,TGCAGCGTAGAACAAACTGTCGGGTCCACTAATGAGCAGTTCTTC
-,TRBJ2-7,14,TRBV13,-,CASSWGRVDYEQYF,TGTGCCAGCAGCTGGGGTCGGGTTGACTACGAGCAGTACTTC
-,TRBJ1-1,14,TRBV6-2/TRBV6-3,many,CASRKLQVRTEAFF,TGTGCCAGCAGGAAACTACAGGTCCGGACTGAAGCTTTCTTT
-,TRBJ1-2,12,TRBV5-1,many,CASSPSGFGYTF,TGCGCCAGCAGCCCGAGTGGGTTTGGCTACACCTTC
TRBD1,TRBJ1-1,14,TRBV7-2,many,CASSFDRASTEAFF,TGTGCCAGCAGCTTCGACAGGGCGAGCACTGAAGCTTTCTTT
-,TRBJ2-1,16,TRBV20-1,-,CSARDVGSTSYNEQFF,TGCAGTGCTAGAGACGTCGGGTCTACAAGCTACAATGAGCAGTTCTTC
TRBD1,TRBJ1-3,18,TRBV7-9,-,CASSGQGSSSGDGNTIYF,TGTGCCAGCAGTGGACAGGGCAGCTCCTCCGGCGATGGAAACACCATATATTTT
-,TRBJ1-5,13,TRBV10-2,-,CASSTGRGQPQHF,TGCGCCAGCAGTACAGGGAGGGGCCAGCCCCAGCATTTT
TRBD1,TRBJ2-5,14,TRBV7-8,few,CASSLGDRWETQYF,TGTGCCAGCAGCTTGGGGGACAGGTGGGAGACCCAGTACTTC
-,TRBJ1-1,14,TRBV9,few,CASRGRTVNTEAFF,TGTGCCAGCAGGGGACGGACGGTGAACACTGAAGCTTTCTTT
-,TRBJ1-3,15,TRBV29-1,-,CSVEFVQAHGNTIYF,TGCAGCGTTGAATTTGTGCAGGCCCATGGAAACACCATATATTTT
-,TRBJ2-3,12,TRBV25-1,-,CANSEATDTQYF,TGTGCCAACAGTGAGGCTACAGATACGCAGTATTTT
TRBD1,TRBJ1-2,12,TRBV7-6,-,CAVDRAFYGYTF,TGTGCCGTGGACAGGGCTTTCTATGGCTACACCTTC
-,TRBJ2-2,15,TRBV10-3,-,CAISERPGHTGELFF,TGTGCCATCAGTGAGCGTCCAGGGCACACCGGGGAGCTGTTTTTT
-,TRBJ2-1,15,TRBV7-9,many,CASSKGTSPYNEQFF,TGTGCCAGCAGCAAGGGGACATCACCCTACAATGAGCAGTTCTTC
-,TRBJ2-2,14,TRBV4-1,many,CASSQEGSGGELFF,TGCGCCAGCAGCCAAGAAGGTAGCGGCGGGGAGCTGTTTTTT
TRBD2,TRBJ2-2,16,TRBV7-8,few,CASSLRSGGSLGELFF,TGTGCCAGCAGCTTAAGAAGCGGGGGGAGCCTTGGGGAGCTGTTTTTT
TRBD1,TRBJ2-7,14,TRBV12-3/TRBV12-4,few,CASSSGTVRGEQYF,TGTGCCAGCAGTTCCGGGACAGTAAGAGGCGAGCAGTACTTC
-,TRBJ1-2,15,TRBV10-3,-,CAISSTGETNYGYTF,TGTGCCATCAGTTCGACAGGAGAAACTAACTATGGCTACACCTTC
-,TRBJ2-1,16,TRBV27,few,CASSPIPGTGGNEQFF,TGTGCCAGCAGTCCGATCCCCGGGACTGGTGGCAATGAGCAGTTCTTC
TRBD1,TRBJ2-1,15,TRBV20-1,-,CSADAGTGFLNEQFF,TGCAGTGCGGACGCCGGGACAGGGTTTTTAAATGAGCAGTTCTTC
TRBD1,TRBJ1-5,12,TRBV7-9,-,CANSQGGQPQHF,TGTGCCAACAGCCAGGGGGGTCAGCCCCAGCATTTT
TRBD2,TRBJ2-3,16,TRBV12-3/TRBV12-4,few,CASSLRLAGGPDTQYF,TGTGCCAGCAGTTTGAGACTAGCGGGGGGTCCAGATACGCAGTATTTT
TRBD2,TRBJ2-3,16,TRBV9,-,CASSVTSGGAGDTQYF,TGTGCCAGCAGCGTGACTAGCGGGGGGGCAGGAGATACGCAGTATTTT
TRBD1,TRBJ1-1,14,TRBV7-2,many,CASSYGTGDTEAFF,TGTGCCAGCAGCTATGGGACAGGTGACACTGAAGCTTTCTTT
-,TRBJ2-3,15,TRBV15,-,CATSREGDSTDTQYF,TGTGCCACCAGCAGAGAAGGGGACTCCACAGATACGCAGTATTTT
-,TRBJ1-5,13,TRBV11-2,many,CASSWGINQPQHF,TGTGCCAGCAGCTGGGGGATCAATCAGCCCCAGCATTTT
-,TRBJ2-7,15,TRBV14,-,CASSHSGEGSYEQYF,TGTGCCAGCAGCCATTCAGGAGAGGGCTCCTACGAGCAGTACTTC
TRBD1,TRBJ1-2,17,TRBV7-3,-,CASSRIDRGETNYGYTF,TGTGCCAGCAGCCGGATCGACAGGGGGGAGACTAACTATGGCTACACCTTC
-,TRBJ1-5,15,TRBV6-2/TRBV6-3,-,CASTFGGRVNQPQHF,TGTGCCAGCACCTTCGGGGGTAGGGTCAATCAGCCCCAGCATTTT
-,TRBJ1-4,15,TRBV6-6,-,CASSYLKGANEKLFF,TGTGCCAGCAGTTACTTAAAGGGGGCTAATGAAAAACTGTTTTTT
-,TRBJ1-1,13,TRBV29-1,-,CSVDAGDFTEAFF,TGCAGCGTTGATGCCGGGGATTTTACTGAAGCTTTCTTT
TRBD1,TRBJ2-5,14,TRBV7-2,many,CASSTPGGRETQYF,TGTGCCAGCAGTACCCCAGGGGGCCGAGAGACCCAGTACTTC
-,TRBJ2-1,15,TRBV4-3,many,CASSQAGRLLGEQFF,TGCGCCAGCAGCCAAGCTGGACGTTTACTAGGTGAGCAGTTCTTC
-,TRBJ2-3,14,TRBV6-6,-,CASSQARGLDTQYF,TGTGCCAGCAGCCAAGCCCGGGGGTTAGATACGCAGTATTTT